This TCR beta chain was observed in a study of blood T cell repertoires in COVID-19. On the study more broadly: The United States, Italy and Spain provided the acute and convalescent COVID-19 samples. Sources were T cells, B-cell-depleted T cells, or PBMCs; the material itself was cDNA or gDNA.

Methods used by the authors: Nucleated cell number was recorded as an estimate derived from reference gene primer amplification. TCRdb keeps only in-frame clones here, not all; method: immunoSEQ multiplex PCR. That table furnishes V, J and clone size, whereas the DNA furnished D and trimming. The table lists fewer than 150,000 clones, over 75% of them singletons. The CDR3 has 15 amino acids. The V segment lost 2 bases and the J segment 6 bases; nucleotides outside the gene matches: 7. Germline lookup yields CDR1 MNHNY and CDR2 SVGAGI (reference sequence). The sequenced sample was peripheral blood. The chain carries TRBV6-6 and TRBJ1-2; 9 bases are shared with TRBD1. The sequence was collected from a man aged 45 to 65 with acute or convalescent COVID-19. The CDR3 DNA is TGTGCCAGCAGTTACCAACAGGGGGCAACGGATGGCTACACCTTC. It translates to CASSYQQGATDGYTF.